The entry that follows covers one TCR beta chain sequence. Antigen: not known. Its ends do not fully match the called genes, so a read error is possible. Germline V CDR1 and CDR2: SGHNT, YYREEE (reference sequence). CDR3 length equals 13 residues. RNA was extracted from bulk tissue without any cell sorting. The record originates from a study of tumor and adjacent non-tumor tissue in lung cancer. Background on the study: There were 12 adenocarcinoma, 2 squamous cell carcinoma and 1 small cell lung cancer cases. Whole-study findings and limits: Shorter survival was associated with higher TCR diversity in tumors. Tumor tissue had significantly higher TCR diversity than normal lung.

Three rounds of nested PCR, following a modified ARM-PCR protocol, produced the TCRbeta library. TCRdb re-called the multiplex PCR reads with MiXCR, one entry per CDR3 protein. This sample carries fewer than 120,000 distinct CDR3 sequences, about 80% of them seen once, and the ten largest clones take 22%. Material: lung tumor tissue. The V call is TRBV5-4, the J call TRBJ1-2; D unresolved. The clonotype was recovered from a man between 70 and 80 years old with non-small cell lung cancer. The CDR3 reads CASSMVSSYGYTF. The CDR3 coding sequence is TGTGCCAGCAGCATGGTCAGTAGTTATGGGTACACCTTC.